Below, 31 T cell receptor beta chains from the same sample are listed, as sequenced in a study of shared clonotypes between healthy human individuals. Sequenced by immunoSEQ multiplex PCR; TCRdb stores in-frame clones only, minus some. The table records hundreds of thousands of clones, approximately 96% of them present only once. Naive CD8 cells were CD45RO-negative, positively selected for CCR7, excluding terminally differentiated effector memory CD45RA+ cells. The sequencing input was naive CD8+ T cells sorted from blood. Every receptor here comes from a woman in her thirties in good health.

The chain carries TRBV27 and TRBJ2-6; 9 bases agree with TRBD1. CDR1 and CDR2 from the germline V gene are MNHEY and SMNVEV (reference sequence). The CDR3 has 18 amino acids. Trimming took 8 bases from V and 0 from J; bases not matched to a gene: 11. CDR3 amino acids: CASRYRGLVYSGANVLTF. CDR3 nucleotide sequence: TGTGCCAGCCGATACAGGGGGCTCGTCTACTCTGGGGCCAACGTCCTGACTTTC.

This chain joins TRBV7-6 and TRBJ2-7, with D perhaps being TRBD1 or TRBD2 (6 bases each). The CDR3 is 12 residues long. The V end was cut by 5 bases, the J end by 7 bases, with 12 bases between. Per the germline V gene, CDR1 is SGHVS and CDR2 is FNYEAQ. Written as DNA, the CDR3 is TGTGCCAGCAGCAGGGGGGACGGGGAGCAGTACTTC. This encodes CASSRGDGEQYF.

The chain recombines TRBV1 with TRBJ2-1; the table's D call, TRBD2, was not checked against the DNA. TRBV1 is a pseudogene locus. The CDR3 runs 13 residues. This CDR3 is CTSSHPEYNEQFF. The CDR3 nucleotides are TGCACCAGCAGCCACCCCGAGTACAATGAGCAGTTCTTC.

This rearrangement joins TRBV28 to TRBJ1-5; 9 bases fit TRBD1. The germline V gene encodes CDR1 MDHEN and CDR2 SYDVKM. J was trimmed by 6 bases and V by 5 bases; bases with no gene match: 5. This CDR3 is 14 amino acids long. CDR3 in amino acids: CASSETGGSQPQHF. The DNA of the CDR3 is TGTGCCAGCAGTGAAACAGGGGGCTCTCAGCCCCAGCATTTT. Variable domain in full (rest from reference TRBV28 and TRBJ1-5): DVKVTQSSRYLVKRTGEKVFLECVQDMDHENMFWYRQDPGLGLRLIYFSYDVKMKEKGDIPEGYSVSREKKERFSLILESASTNQTSMYLCASSETGGSQPQHFGDGTRLSIL.

CDR3 DNA: TGCGCCAGCAGCCAAGAGACAGGGGGGTTTCATGGCTACACCTTC. It yields the protein CASSQETGGFHGYTF. J is TRBJ1-2 and V is TRBV4-1; 9 nucleotides match TRBD1. V was clipped by 0 bases and J by 6 bases; unmatched bases: 5. The CDR3 is made up of 15 amino acids. Per the germline V gene, CDR1 is MGHRA and CDR2 is YSYEKL.

This clone was recorded once. The rearrangement uses TRBV9 and TRBJ2-3; possibly TRBD1 for D (6 bases). Germline V gene lookup returns CDR1 SGDLS and CDR2 YYNGEE. V was trimmed by 4 bases and J by 2 bases, leaving 17 bases between them. This CDR3 has 16 residues. The chain's CDR3 is CASSQQGFLNTDTQYF. CDR3 sequence (DNA): TGTGCCAGCAGCCAACAGGGATTTTTAAACACAGATACGCAGTATTTT.

V gene TRBV19 combines with J gene TRBJ1-1; D remains unclear. Trimming cost V 10 bases and J 1 base, with 10 bases left between them. CDR1 and CDR2 (germline): LNHDA, SQIVND (reference sequence). There are 12 residues in the CDR3. The chain's CDR3 is CATRTGNTEAFF. The CDR3 coding sequence is TGTGCCACCCGGACCGGGAACACTGAAGCTTTCTTT.

The chain carries TRBV28 and TRBJ2-1; TRBD2 matches 10 bases. Germline V CDR1 and CDR2: MDHEN, SYDVKM. Unmatched junction bases numbered 4, after V lost 2 bases and J lost 0 bases. The CDR3 covers 17 residues. In DNA, the CDR3 is TGTGCCAGCAGTTTAATCAGCGGGAGGGCCTCCTACAATGAGCAGTTCTTC. Protein: CASSLISGRASYNEQFF.

The V and J genes are TRBV6-5 and TRBJ2-1; D uncertain. The ends were cut back, 0 bases at V and 8 bases at J, with 17 bases in the middle. The CDR3 is 16 amino acids. The germline V gene has CDR1 MNHEY and CDR2 SVGAGI. CDR3 loop: CASSYSPPPVYHEQFF. The CDR3 DNA sequence: TGTGCCAGCAGTTACTCGCCGCCGCCGGTATACCATGAGCAGTTCTTC.

V is TRBV19 and J is TRBJ2-7; 10 bases align to TRBD2. Germline V gene sequence: CDR1 LNHDA, CDR2 SQIVND (reference sequence). The V segment lost 1 base and the J segment 4 bases; nucleotides outside the gene matches: 10. This CDR3 comprises 17 residues. CDR3 amino acids: CASSIVPPSGSLYEQYF. DNA of the CDR3: TGTGCCAGTAGTATAGTCCCGCCTAGCGGGAGTCTGTACGAGCAGTACTTC.

The chain carries TRBV11-2 and TRBJ2-1; TRBD2 matches 7 bases. Germline-derived CDR1 and CDR2 are SGHAT and FQNNGV. The length of the CDR3 is 18 residues. Trimming cost V 5 bases and J 2 bases; bases outside gene matches: 15. The DNA for the CDR3 is TGTGCCAGCAGCCTCTTTCGGGTTGAGCGGGGTACCTACAATGAGCAGTTCTTC. Translation: CASSLFRVERGTYNEQFF.

As for this clone: This specimen includes other DNA sequences encoding the same CDR3. This chain joins TRBV5-6 and TRBJ2-1; tentatively, D is TRBD1 or TRBD2 (6 bases each). The germline CDR1 and CDR2 sequences are SGHDT and YYEEEE. The CDR3 totals 12 residues. V lost 4 bases, J lost 10 bases, and 12 bases lay in between. CDR3 bases: TGTGCCAGCAGCGGAGGGGGTTGGGAGCAGTTCTTC. Translating it yields CASSGGGWEQFF. The full variable domain, completed using reference TRBV5-6 and TRBJ2-1, is DAGVTQSPTHLIKTRGQQVTLRCSPKSGHDTVSWYQQALGQGPQFIFQYYEEEERQRGNFPDRFSGHQFPNYSSELNVNALLLGDSALYLCASSGGGWEQFFGPGTRLTVL.

The chain has TRBV29-1 and TRBJ1-1, with 9 bases identical to TRBD1. The length of the CDR3 is 13 residues. Per the germline V gene, CDR1 is SQVTM and CDR2 is ANQGSEA. J was trimmed by 3 bases and V by 6 bases; bases with no gene match: 5. The CDR3 reads CSVMTGGYTEAFF. CDR3 coding DNA: TGCAGCGTGATGACAGGGGGATACACTGAAGCTTTCTTT.

The chain employs TRBV28 and TRBJ1-2; 10 nucleotides match TRBD1. The V gene's germline CDR1 is MDHEN and CDR2 SYDVKM. CDR3 size: 14 residues. Trimming cost V 3 bases and J 3 bases; bases outside gene matches: 1. The CDR3 DNA sequence: TGTGCCAGCAGTTTCGGACAGGGGGACTATGGCTACACCTTC. This codes for CASSFGQGDYGYTF.

V gene TRBV11-3 combines with J gene TRBJ1-5; 10 bases are a match to TRBD1. The CDR3 contains 15 residues. In germline, CDR1 is SGHNT, CDR2 YENEEA. Trimming took 3 bases from V and 2 from J; bases not matched to a gene: 1. DNA for the CDR3: TGTGCCAGCAGCTTTGGGACAGGGGGCAATCAGCCCCAGCATTTT. Its protein is CASSFGTGGNQPQHF.

For the CDR3, the DNA is TGCGCCAGCAGCCTGGACAGGGAGGGTGGCTACACCTTC. It yields the protein CASSLDREGGYTF. The rearrangement links TRBV4-1 to TRBJ1-2, with 8 bases aligning to TRBD1. Germline trimming cut 4 bases from V and 7 bases from J; bases unmatched to any gene: 5. CDR3 length equals 13 residues. The germline gives CDR1 MGHRA, CDR2 YSYEKL.

The rearrangement uses TRBV30 and TRBJ2-7, with D possibly being TRBD2 (6 bases). The CDR3 totals 11 residues. Deletions cut 5 bases from V and 4 bases from J, with 9 bases between. The germline gives CDR1 GTSNPN, CDR2 SVGIG (reference sequence). For the CDR3, the DNA is TGTGCCTGGGCGGAGGGTTACGAGCAGTACTTC. Its translation: CAWAEGYEQYF.

The chain joins TRBV25-1 to TRBJ1-1; tentatively, D is TRBD1 (5 bases). This CDR3 region has 16 residues. V was clipped by 4 bases and J by 4 bases, with 19 bases between them. Germline V lookup: CDR1 MGHDK, CDR2 SYGVNS. This CDR3 reads CASSALPRAGGTEAFF. CDR3 DNA: TGTGCCAGCAGTGCGTTGCCGCGTGCTGGGGGCACTGAAGCTTTCTTT.

This chain uses TRBV7-9 with TRBJ1-1; 7 bases align to TRBD1. V lost 4 bases, J lost 7 bases, and 12 bases stayed unmatched. Germline CDR1 reads SEHNR; CDR2 reads FQNEAQ (reference sequence). The CDR3 is 15 amino acids. CDR3 sequence (DNA): TGTGCCAGCAGCTGGGCTACCCTCCGGGACAGTGAAGCTTTCTTT. Protein sequence: CASSWATLRDSEAFF.

In its sample, this clone was seen a few times. The chain recombines TRBV30 with TRBJ1-5; tentatively, D is TRBD1 (6 bases). CDR1 GTSNPN and CDR2 SVGIG come from the germline V gene (reference sequence). The V and J ends lost 5 bases and 0 bases respectively, with 11 bases between them. This CDR3 has 14 amino acids. The CDR3 spells CAWGMDSSNQPQHF. For the CDR3, the DNA is TGTGCCTGGGGGATGGACAGTAGCAATCAGCCCCAGCATTTT.

The chain recombines TRBV15 with TRBJ1-3; TRBD1 might be the D (5 bases). This CDR3 spans 15 amino acids. Germline V gives CDR1 LNHNV, CDR2 YYDKDF (reference sequence). Trimming cost V 0 bases and J 5 bases, with 11 bases left between them. The CDR3 nucleotides read TGTGCCACCAGCAGAGATGCGTGGGGCAGAAACACCATATATTTT. The encoded protein is CATSRDAWGRNTIYF.

CDR3 amino acids: CASSPSPDRESTDTQYF. The CDR3 nucleotides read TGTGCCAGCAGCCCTTCCCCCGACAGGGAAAGCACAGATACGCAGTATTTT. This sequence joins TRBV7-9 and TRBJ2-3; TRBD1 agrees at 7 bases. V was clipped by 5 bases and J by 0 bases; unmatched bases: 11. This CDR3 is built from 17 residues. Germline CDR1 is SEHNR and CDR2 is FQNEAQ (reference sequence).

The chain couples TRBV2 to TRBJ1-2; D unresolved. The germline V gene encodes CDR1 SNHLY and CDR2 FYNNEI. The CDR3 totals 16 residues. The ends were cut back, 2 bases at V and 6 bases at J, with 19 bases in the middle. CDR3 in DNA: TGTGCCAGCAGTGAAAAACAGATCGGGCTATGGGATGGCTACACCTTC. Its translation: CASSEKQIGLWDGYTF.

The chain recombines TRBV7-6 with TRBJ2-7, with 11 bases aligning to TRBD2. Unmatched junction bases numbered 9, after V lost 5 bases and J lost 6 bases. Germline assignment: CDR1 SGHVS and CDR2 FNYEAQ. The CDR3 runs 15 residues. The CDR3 protein is CASSPTTSGRFEQYF. Here the CDR3 DNA reads TGTGCCAGCAGCCCTACCACTAGCGGGAGATTCGAGCAGTACTTC.

This chain links TRBV5-8 with TRBJ1-1; D gene unclear. Germline lookup yields CDR1 SGHTS and CDR2 YDEGEE. The CDR3 has 11 amino acids. The V end was cut by 3 bases, the J end by 6 bases, with 6 bases between. CDR3 sequence reads: CASSSRPEAFF. The DNA for the CDR3 is TGTGCCAGCAGCTCACGACCTGAAGCTTTCTTT.

DNA of the CDR3: TGTGCCAGCGGTTATCTGGCCTACGAGCAGTACTTC. Amino acids: CASGYLAYEQYF. The chain links TRBV2 to TRBJ2-7; D is unclear. With 8 bases removed from V and 2 bases from J, the gap between germline ends came to 10 bases. Germline-derived CDR1 and CDR2 are SNHLY and FYNNEI. The CDR3 has 12 amino acids.

J is TRBJ2-1 and V is TRBV4-2, with 8 positions matching TRBD2. V lost 1 base and J lost 6; bases outside the gene matches: 5. The germline gives CDR1 LGHNA, CDR2 YNFKEQ. The CDR3 consists of 15 residues. CDR3 region: CASSQVLAGLNEQFF. CDR3 DNA sequence: TGTGCCAGCAGCCAAGTCCTAGCGGGCCTCAATGAGCAGTTCTTC.

This clone was picked up one time. This chain connects TRBV2 to TRBJ1-5; a possible D gene is TRBD1 (6 bases). The germline gives CDR1 SNHLY, CDR2 FYNNEI. There are 13 residues in the CDR3. Trimming pared 6 bases from V and 9 bases from J, leaving 15 bases between. CDR3 region: CASRGIQGRPQHF. The CDR3 DNA reads as TGTGCCAGCAGGGGGATACAGGGACGGCCCCAGCATTTT.

The chain joins TRBV2 to TRBJ2-5; D assignment may be TRBD1 or TRBD2 (5 bases each). In germline, CDR1 is SNHLY, CDR2 FYNNEI. Trimming took 4 bases from V and 11 from J, leaving 14 bases between them. This CDR3 comprises 12 residues. The CDR3 sequence is CASSVSVREQYF. CDR3 coding DNA: TGTGCCAGCAGTGTAAGTGTCAGGGAGCAGTACTTC.

The chain couples TRBV5-5 to TRBJ2-7; maybe TRBD2 (6 bases). Germline V gene sequence: CDR1 SGHKS, CDR2 YYEKEE (reference sequence). This CDR3 is built from 14 residues. V lost 4 bases to trimming and J lost 3 bases, with 14 bases between them. The CDR3 protein is CASSPLARDYEQYF. CDR3 sequence (DNA): TGTGCCAGCAGCCCCCTAGCGCGGGACTACGAGCAGTACTTC.

For the CDR3, the DNA is TGTGCCAGCTACGAAGGAAGAAATCAGCCCCAGCATTTT. This codes for CASYEGRNQPQHF. The chain combines TRBV28 with TRBJ1-5; D is unclear. The ends were cut back, 8 bases at V and 4 bases at J, with 12 bases in the middle. Germline lookup yields CDR1 MDHEN and CDR2 SYDVKM. The CDR3 is 13 amino acids.